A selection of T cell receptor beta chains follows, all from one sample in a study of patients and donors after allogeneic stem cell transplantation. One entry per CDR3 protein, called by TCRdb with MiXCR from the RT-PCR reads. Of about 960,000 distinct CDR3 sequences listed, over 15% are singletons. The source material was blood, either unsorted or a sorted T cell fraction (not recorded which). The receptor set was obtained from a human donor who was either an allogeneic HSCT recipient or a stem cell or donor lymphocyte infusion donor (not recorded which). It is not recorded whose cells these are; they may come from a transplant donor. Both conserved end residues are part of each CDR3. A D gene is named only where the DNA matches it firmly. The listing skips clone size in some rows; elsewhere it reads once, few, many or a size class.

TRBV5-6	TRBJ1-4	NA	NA	TGTGCCAGCAGCTTGGGAGTTGGACCCGTTAATGAAAAACTGTTTTTT	CASSLGVGPVNEKLFF
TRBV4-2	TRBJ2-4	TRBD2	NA	TGTGCCAGCAGCCAAGACCCCGTACTAGCGGGGGATATCCTAAACATTCAGTACTTC	CASSQDPVLAGDILNIQYF
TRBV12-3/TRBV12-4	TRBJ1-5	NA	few	TGTGCCAGCAGTTATGCTTCAGGGAAGAGCAATCAGCCCCAGCATTTT	CASSYASGKSNQPQHF
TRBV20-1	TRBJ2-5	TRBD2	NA	TGCAGTGCTAGAAGTTTAGCGGGGGCACAAGAGACCCAGTACTTC	CSARSLAGAQETQYF
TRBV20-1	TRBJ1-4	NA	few	TGCAGTGCTACACACGGGACAAACCGTGAAAAACTGTTTTTT	CSATHGTNREKLFF
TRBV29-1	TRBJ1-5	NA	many	TGCAGCGTTGAGGGTCAGCCCCAGCATTTT	CSVEGQPQHF
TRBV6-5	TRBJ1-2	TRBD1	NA	TGTGCCAGCAGTTATGACAGGGAACCTAACTATGGCTACACCTTC	CASSYDREPNYGYTF
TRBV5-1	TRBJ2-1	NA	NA	TGCGCCAGCAGCTTGGAGCGAGGTAACAATGAGCAGTTCTTC	CASSLERGNNEQFF
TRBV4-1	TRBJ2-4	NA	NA	TGCGCCAGCAGCCCGGCGGCAGGGATGGCCAAAAACATTCAGTACTTC	CASSPAAGMAKNIQYF
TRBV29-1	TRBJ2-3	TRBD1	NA	TGCAGCGTTGAACCGAGACAGGGGGCAGATACGCAGTATTTT	CSVEPRQGADTQYF
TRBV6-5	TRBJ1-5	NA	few	TGTGCCAGCAGTTACGCGGCAGGAGGGAATCAGCCCCAGCATTTT	CASSYAAGGNQPQHF
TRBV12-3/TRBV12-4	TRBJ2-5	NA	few	TGTGCCATGCCAATAGGGGAGACCCAGTACTTC	CAMPIGETQYF
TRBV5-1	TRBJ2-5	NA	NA	TGCGCCAGCAGCTCCTTAGTGGCAGGGAGGGAGACCCAGTACTTC	CASSSLVAGRETQYF
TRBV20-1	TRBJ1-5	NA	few	TGCAGTGCTAGCGGGGGAAGTGGGAATCAGCCCCAGCATTTT	CSASGGSGNQPQHF
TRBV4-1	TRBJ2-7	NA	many	TGTGCCAGCAGCCAAGAACAGGGTAGCTACGAGCAGTACTTC	CASSQEQGSYEQYF
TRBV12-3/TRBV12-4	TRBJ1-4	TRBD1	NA	TGTGCCAGCAGTCGGACAGGGGGCGCCTCTAATGAAAAACTGTTTTTT	CASSRTGGASNEKLFF
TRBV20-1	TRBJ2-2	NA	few	TGCAGTGCTATCCTGCGGTCCGGGGAGCTGTTTTTT	CSAILRSGELFF
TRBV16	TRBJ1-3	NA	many	TGTGCCAGCAGCCAAGACTCGAGGGGAAACACCATATATTTT	CASSQDSRGNTIYF
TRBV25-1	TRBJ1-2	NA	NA	TGTGCCAGCAGTGAAGGGAGGCCATGGGGGATCTATGGCTACACCTTC	CASSEGRPWGIYGYTF
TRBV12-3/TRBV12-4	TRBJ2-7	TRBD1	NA	TGTGCCAGCAGCGAATCCGGGACAGGGGGCGTCGAGCAGTACTTC	CASSESGTGGVEQYF
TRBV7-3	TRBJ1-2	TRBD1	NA	TGTGCCAGCAGCTTGACAGGGGGAAGAGACTATGGCTACACCTTC	CASSLTGGRDYGYTF
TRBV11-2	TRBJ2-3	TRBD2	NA	TGTGCCAGCAGCCCCCTAGCGGGAGATACGCAGTATTTT	CASSPLAGDTQYF
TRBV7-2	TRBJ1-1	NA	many	TGTGCCAGCAGCTGGGTGGGGCGTGGAGCTTTCTTT	CASSWVGRGAFF
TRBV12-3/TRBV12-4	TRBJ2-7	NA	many	TGTGCCAGCAGGGCCCCCAGCGTCGGCGAGCAGTACTTC	CASRAPSVGEQYF
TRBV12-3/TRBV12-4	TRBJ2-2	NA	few	TGTGCCAGCAGCCGCCCTGGCGGGGAGCTGTTTTTT	CASSRPGGELFF
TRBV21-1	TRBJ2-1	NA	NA	TGTGCCAGCAGCAAAGTGCAGCATGAGCAGTTCTTC	CASSKVQHEQFF
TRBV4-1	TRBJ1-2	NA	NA	TGCGCCAGCAGCCACCCGGGACACACTAACTATGGCTACACCTTC	CASSHPGHTNYGYTF
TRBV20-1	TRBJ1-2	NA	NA	TGCAGTGCTAGTTCGTACGGGAGTATTACTAACTATGGCTACACCTTC	CSASSYGSITNYGYTF
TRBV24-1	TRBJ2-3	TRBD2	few	TGTGCCACCAGTGATTCCGGGACTAGAATAACAGATACGCAGTATTTT	CATSDSGTRITDTQYF
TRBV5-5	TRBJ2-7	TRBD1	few	TGTGCCAGCAGTTTTATGTCAGGGGGCTCCTCCTACGAGCAGTACTTC	CASSFMSGGSSYEQYF
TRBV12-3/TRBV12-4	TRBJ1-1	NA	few	TGTGCCAGCACCCGGGGGGGAGGGTTGAACACTGAAGCTTTCTTT	CASTRGGGLNTEAFF
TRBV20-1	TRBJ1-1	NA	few	TGCAGTGGGGGAGGGGACGCCTTGAACACTGAAGCTTTCTTT	CSGGGDALNTEAFF
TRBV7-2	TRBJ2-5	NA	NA	TGTGCCAGCAGCTTAGACGGGGGGCGTAGAGAGACCCAGTACTTC	CASSLDGGRRETQYF
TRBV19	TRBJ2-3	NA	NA	TGTGCCAGTAGTGATGGTGACTACACAGATACGCAGTATTTT	CASSDGDYTDTQYF
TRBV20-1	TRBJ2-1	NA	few	TGCAGTGCTAGAGATACCACCGGGCGATACAATGAGCAGTTCTTC	CSARDTTGRYNEQFF
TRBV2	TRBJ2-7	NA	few	TGTGCCAGCAGTGAACGGAGGGACTCCTCCCACCCCTACGAGCAGTACTTC	CASSERRDSSHPYEQYF
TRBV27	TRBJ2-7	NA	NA	TGTGCCAGCAGTCCCGTAGGTGGGGCCTACGAGCAGTACTTC	CASSPVGGAYEQYF
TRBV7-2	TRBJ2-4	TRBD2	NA	TGTGCCAGCAGCCGACTAGCGGGAGGGCCTCGCATTCAGTACTTC	CASSRLAGGPRIQYF
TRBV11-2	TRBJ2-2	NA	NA	TGTGCCAGCAGCTTAAAAAGTCCCGGGGACACGAACACCGGGGAGCTGTTTTTT	CASSLKSPGDTNTGELFF
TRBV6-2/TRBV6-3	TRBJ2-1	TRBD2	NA	TGTGCCAGCAGCCCACTAGCGATATACAATGAGCAGTTCTTC	CASSPLAIYNEQFF
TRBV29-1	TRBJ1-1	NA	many	TGCAGCGTTGTGACGGGGGCGAACACTGAAGCTTTCTTT	CSVVTGANTEAFF
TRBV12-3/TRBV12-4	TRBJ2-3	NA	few	TGTGCCAGCGCCGACTCCGACACAGATACGCAGTATTTT	CASADSDTDTQYF
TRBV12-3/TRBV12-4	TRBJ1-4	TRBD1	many	TGTGCCAGCAGTTCCCTCCTGCACACTAGGGGGCAGGAGGAAAAACTGTTTTTT	CASSSLLHTRGQEEKLFF
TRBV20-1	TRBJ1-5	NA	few	TGCAGTGCTAGAGCATGGGAGGACATCAGTCAGCCCCAGCATTTT	CSARAWEDISQPQHF
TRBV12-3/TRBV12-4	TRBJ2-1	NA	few	TGTGCCAGCAGTTTGAAAAATATGATCTACAATGAGCAGTTCTTC	CASSLKNMIYNEQFF
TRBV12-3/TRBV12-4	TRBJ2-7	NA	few	TGTGCCAGCGGCGACTCCGGGGGACAGCGCTACGAGCAGTACTTC	CASGDSGGQRYEQYF
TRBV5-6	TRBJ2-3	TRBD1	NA	TGTGCCAGCAGCCCGCCTGACAGGGGCTGGGATACGCAGTATTTT	CASSPPDRGWDTQYF
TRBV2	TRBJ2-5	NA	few	TGTGCCAGCAGTGAAGAGGGCACCCAGTACTTC	CASSEEGTQYF
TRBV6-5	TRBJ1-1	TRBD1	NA	TGTGCCAGCAGTTACTCGAGGGGGACAGTGTTACGGAACACTGAAGCTTTCTTT	CASSYSRGTVLRNTEAFF
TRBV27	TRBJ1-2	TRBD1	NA	TGTGCCAGCAGTTTATCCCCCGACAGGGATTATGGCTACACCTTC	CASSLSPDRDYGYTF
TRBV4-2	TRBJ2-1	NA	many	TGTGCCAGCAGCCCAGGTGGAGTGAATGAGCAGTTCTTC	CASSPGGVNEQFF
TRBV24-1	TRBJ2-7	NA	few	TGTGCCACCAGTGATTCTGGGAACTCCTACGAGCAGTACTTC	CATSDSGNSYEQYF
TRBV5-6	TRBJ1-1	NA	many	TGTGCCAGCAGCCTACGACCGAACACTGAAGCTTTCTTT	CASSLRPNTEAFF
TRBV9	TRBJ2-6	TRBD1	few	TGTGCCAGCAGCGTAGGAGGGGGACAGGGGACATCTGGGGCCAACGTCCTGACTTTC	CASSVGGGQGTSGANVLTF
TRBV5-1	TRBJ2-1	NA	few	TGCGCCAGCAGCCAACCGAGGCGGGGGCCCTACAATGAGCAGTTCTTC	CASSQPRRGPYNEQFF
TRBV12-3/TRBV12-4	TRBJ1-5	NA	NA	TGTGCCAGCAGTCCCCTGGAGGGGGGCAAGGGTCAGCCCCAGCATTTT	CASSPLEGGKGQPQHF
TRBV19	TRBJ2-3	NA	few	TGTGCCAGTAGTATATCTCAGGGGAGCACAGATACGCAGTATTTT	CASSISQGSTDTQYF
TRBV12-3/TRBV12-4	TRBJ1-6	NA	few	TGTGCCAGCAGTCCGGACAGTTGGAGCTCCTATAATTCACCCCTCCACTTT	CASSPDSWSSYNSPLHF
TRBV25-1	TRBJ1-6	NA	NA	TGTGCCAGCAGTGAAAGCGACGGGAATAATTCACCCCTCCACTTT	CASSESDGNNSPLHF